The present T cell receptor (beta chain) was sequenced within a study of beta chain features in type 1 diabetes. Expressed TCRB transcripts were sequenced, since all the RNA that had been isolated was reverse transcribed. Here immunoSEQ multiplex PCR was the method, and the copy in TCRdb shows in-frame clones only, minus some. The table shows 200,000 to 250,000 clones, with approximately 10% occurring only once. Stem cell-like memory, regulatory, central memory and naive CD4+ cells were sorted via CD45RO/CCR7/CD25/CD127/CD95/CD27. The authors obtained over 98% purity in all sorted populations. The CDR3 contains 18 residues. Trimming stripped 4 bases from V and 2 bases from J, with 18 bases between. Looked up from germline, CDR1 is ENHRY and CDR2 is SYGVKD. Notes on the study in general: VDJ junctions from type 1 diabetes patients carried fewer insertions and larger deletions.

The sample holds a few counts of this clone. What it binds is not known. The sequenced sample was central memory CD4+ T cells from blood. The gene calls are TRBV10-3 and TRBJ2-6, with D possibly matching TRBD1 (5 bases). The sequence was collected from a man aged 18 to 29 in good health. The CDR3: CAISGQGRSLAGANVLTF. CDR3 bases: TGTGCCATCAGTGGGCAGGGCCGATCCTTAGCTGGGGCCAACGTCCTGACTTTC.